This TCR beta chain came from a study of shared clonotypes between healthy human individuals. General study points: The study found lower generation probabilities in non-shared clonotypes than in those shared by all four donors. Genetic and exposure-history diversity was limited by the small donor number. Clonotype sharing among donors, it was expected, would be affected by sequencing depth.

CDR3 length: 13 amino acids. V trimming: 5 bases; J trimming: 3 bases; junction bases outside the gene matches: 5. The germline gives CDR1 SGHRS, CDR2 YFSETQ. A note on this clone: Its antigen is not known.

Positive CCR7 selection of CD45RO-negative cells yielded the naive CD8 cells, and terminally differentiated effector memory CD45RA+ cells were excluded. Profiled with immunoSEQ multiplex PCR; TCRdb holds only in-frame clones, not every one. This table holds some 2 million clones, about 95% found once. The rearrangement uses TRBV5-1 and TRBJ2-7, with 7 bases that match TRBD1. Sequencing was carried out using naive CD8+ T cells sorted from blood. The sequence was collected from a man between 18 and 35 years old in good health. The CDR3 region has the DNA TGCGCCAGCAGAGGGACAGCCGACTACGAGCAGTACTTC. This translates into CASRGTADYEQYF.